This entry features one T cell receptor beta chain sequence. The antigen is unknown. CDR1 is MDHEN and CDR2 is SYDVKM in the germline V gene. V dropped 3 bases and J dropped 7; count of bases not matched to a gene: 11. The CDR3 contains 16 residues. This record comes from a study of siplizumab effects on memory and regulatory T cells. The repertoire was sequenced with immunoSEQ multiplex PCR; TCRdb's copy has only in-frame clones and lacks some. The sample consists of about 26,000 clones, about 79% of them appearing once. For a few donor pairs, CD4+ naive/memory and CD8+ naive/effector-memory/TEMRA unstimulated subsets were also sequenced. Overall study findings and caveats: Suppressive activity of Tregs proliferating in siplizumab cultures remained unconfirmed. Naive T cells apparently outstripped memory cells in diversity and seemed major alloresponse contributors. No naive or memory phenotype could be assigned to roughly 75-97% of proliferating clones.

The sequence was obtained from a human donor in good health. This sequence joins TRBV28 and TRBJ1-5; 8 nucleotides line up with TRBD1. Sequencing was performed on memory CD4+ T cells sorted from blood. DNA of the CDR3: TGTGCCAGCAGTTTCGCAGGGGGCTCCCTAGTACAGCCCCAGCATTTT. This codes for CASSFAGGSLVQPQHF.